This T cell receptor (beta chain) was documented in a study of T cells in Graves' hyperthyroidism and ophthalmopathy. Study-wide findings and caveats: Stable hyperthyroidism and ophthalmopathy were separated using 13 V-J signatures. It was a median roughly 6.5 months before onset that the model predicted ophthalmopathy.

The germline V gene encodes CDR1 SGHNT and CDR2 YENEEA. This CDR3 has 15 residues. The V end lost 6 bases, the J end lost 4 bases, and 16 bases lay between the germline ends. The study defined stable Graves' hyperthyroidism as no ophthalmopathy progression within 18 months. Hyperthyroidism had been newly diagnosed in patients aged 18 to 65, and its duration was under 2 months. This clonotype was picked up many times. What it binds is not known. RNA transcripts yielded amplified TCR beta CDR3 regions. During a first-round RT-PCR of the TCR CDR3, the HTBI primer set was used. One entry per CDR3 protein, called by TCRdb with MiXCR from the multiplex PCR reads. Seen here are more than 300,000 distinct CDR3 sequences, approximately 13% observed once, and the top ten hold approximately 11%.

The chain carries TRBV11-3 and TRBJ2-1, with TRBD2 as a possible D gene (5 bases). Sequencing used blood. The receptor's source is an older woman with Graves' hyperthyroidism. CDR3 sequence reads: CASSLIAGGYNEQFF. In nucleotides, the CDR3 is TGTGCCAGCAGTTTAATTGCCGGCGGGTACAATGAGCAGTTCTTC.